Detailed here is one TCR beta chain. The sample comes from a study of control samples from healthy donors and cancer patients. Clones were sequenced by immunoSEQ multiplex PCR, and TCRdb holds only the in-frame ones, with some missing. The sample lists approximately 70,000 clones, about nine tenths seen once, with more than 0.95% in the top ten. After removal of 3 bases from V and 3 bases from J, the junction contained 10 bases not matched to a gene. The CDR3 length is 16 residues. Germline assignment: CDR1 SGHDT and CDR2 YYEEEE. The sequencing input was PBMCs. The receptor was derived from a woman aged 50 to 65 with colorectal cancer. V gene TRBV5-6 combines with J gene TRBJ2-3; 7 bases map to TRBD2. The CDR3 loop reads CASSSLSGGRTDTQYF. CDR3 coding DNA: TGTGCCAGCAGCTCCCTATCGGGCGGGAGAACAGATACGCAGTATTTT.